The present entry profiles one T cell receptor beta chain with its context. This entry is derived from a study of blood T cell repertoires in COVID-19. Measured with immunoSEQ multiplex PCR; TCRdb has only the in-frame clones, and not every one. The sample has 300,000 to 400,000 clones; roughly 91% are singletons. The germline CDR1 and CDR2 sequences are SGHRS and YFSETQ. V lost 1 base to trimming and J lost 2 bases; unmatched junction nucleotides: 5. This CDR3 comprises 15 residues. The genes are TRBV5-1 and TRBJ2-5, with 7 positions matching TRBD2. The sequenced material came from PBMCs or T cells enriched from blood (not recorded which). The clonotype comes from a woman younger than 30 who had recovered from COVID-19. As DNA, the CDR3 is TGCGCCAGCAGCTTGCGGGCTAGCGGACAAGAGACCCAGTACTTC. It is translated as CASSLRASGQETQYF.